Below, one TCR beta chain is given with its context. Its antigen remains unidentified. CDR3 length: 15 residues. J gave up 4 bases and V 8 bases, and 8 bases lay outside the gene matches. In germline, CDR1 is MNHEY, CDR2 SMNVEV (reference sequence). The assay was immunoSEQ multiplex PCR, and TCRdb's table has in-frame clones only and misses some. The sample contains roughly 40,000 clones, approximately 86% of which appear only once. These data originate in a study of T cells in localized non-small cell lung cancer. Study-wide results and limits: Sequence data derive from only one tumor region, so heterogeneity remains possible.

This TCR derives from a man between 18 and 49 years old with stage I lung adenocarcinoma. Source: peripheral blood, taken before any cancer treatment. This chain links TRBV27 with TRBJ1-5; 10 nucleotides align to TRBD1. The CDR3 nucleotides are TGTGCCAGCTCCGGGGACAGGGGACGTAATCAGCCCCAGCATTTT. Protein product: CASSGDRGRNQPQHF.